This T cell receptor beta chain was sequenced for a study of shared T cell receptors in the human thymus. The germline V and J ends were trimmed by 4 bases and 6 bases, with 17 bases remaining between them. The length of the CDR3 is 16 residues. Germline CDR1 is SGHRS and CDR2 is YFSETQ. Measured with immunoSEQ multiplex PCR; TCRdb has only the in-frame clones, and not every one. The data show roughly 710,000 clones, 80% to 90% seen once. These data also formed part of another study, on human thymus T cells. That publication notes: Corrective surgery for congenital heart defects was being performed on the healthy Finnish infants who served as donors. Thymic material originated from resections removed in the course of corrective heart surgery. Overlap was high between thymic repertoires from unrelated individuals, as reported in related research.

What was sequenced was thymocytes. The chain links TRBV5-1 to TRBJ1-6; D call uncertain. This sequence originates from a girl under three years old with a congenital heart defect. The CDR3 region has the DNA TGCGCCAGCAGCCCGATACCGGGAGCCTCTAATTCACCCCTCCACTTT. It codes for CASSPIPGASNSPLHF.